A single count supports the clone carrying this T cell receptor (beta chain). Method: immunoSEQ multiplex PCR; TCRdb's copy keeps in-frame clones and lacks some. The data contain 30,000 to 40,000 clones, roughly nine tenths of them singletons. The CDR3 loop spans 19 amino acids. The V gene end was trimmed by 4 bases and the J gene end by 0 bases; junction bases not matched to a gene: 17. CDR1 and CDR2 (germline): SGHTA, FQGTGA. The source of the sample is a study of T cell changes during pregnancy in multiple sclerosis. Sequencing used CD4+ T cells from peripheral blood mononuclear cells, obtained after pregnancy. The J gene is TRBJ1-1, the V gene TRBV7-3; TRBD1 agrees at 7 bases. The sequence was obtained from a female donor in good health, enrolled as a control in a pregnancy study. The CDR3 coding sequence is TGTGCCAGCAGCTCCACCCCGGGAGGGGGCGACCGCATGAACACTGAAGCTTTCTTT. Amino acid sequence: CASSSTPGGGDRMNTEAFF.